The 12 T cell receptor beta chains in this list originate from one sample, sequenced in a study of T cells after yellow fever vaccination. TCRdb re-analysed the 5' RACE reads in MiXCR, keeping a single row per CDR3 protein. The repertoire consists of some 220,000 distinct CDR3 sequences, with less than 3.5% occurring once and the leading ten covering roughly 3%. The material was CD4+ T cells sorted from PBMCs, obtained 10 days after the yellow fever booster vaccination. These TCRs come from a man aged 18 to 29 who received the YFV17D yellow fever vaccine.

The table lists this clonotype with many counts. V and J are TRBV6-5 and TRBJ2-3; D might be TRBD1 or TRBD2, each matching 5 bases. CDR1 and CDR2 from the germline V gene are MNHEY and SVGAGI. Trimming removed 4 bases from V and 3 bases from J, with 14 bases in between. The CDR3 is 15 amino acids. CDR3 amino acids: CASSSPGAITDTQYF. CDR3 coding DNA: TGTGCCAGCAGTTCGCCCGGGGCGATTACAGATACGCAGTATTTT.

This clonotype was counted at least ten times. The V gene is TRBV29-1, the J gene TRBJ2-1; the D gene is possibly TRBD2 (6 bases). CDR3 length: 12 amino acids. CDR1 and CDR2 from the germline V gene are SQVTM and ANQGSEA. Trimming took 6 bases from V and 7 from J, leaving 13 bases between them. The DNA of the CDR3 is TGCAGCGTCATGGGGGGAGGAAATGAGCAGTTCTTC. The encoded protein is CSVMGGGNEQFF.

This clonotype was detected a few times. The V gene is TRBV5-4, the J gene TRBJ2-4; D is uncertain. This CDR3 spans 13 amino acids. Trimming left V 2 bases short and J 5 bases short, with 8 bases between. The germline V gene encodes CDR1 SGHNT and CDR2 YYREEE (reference sequence). The CDR3 sequence: CASSFTGENIQYF. In nucleotides, the CDR3 is TGTGCCAGCAGCTTCACTGGAGAAAACATTCAGTACTTC.

The table lists this clonotype with many counts. The chain recombines TRBV9 with TRBJ2-7, with D possibly TRBD1 on 7 matching bases. Trimming removed 3 bases at V and 5 bases at J, with 15 bases between. CDR3 size: 14 residues. Germline V lookup: CDR1 SGDLS, CDR2 YYNGEE. Written as DNA, the CDR3 is TGTGCCAGCAGCGAGGGGGGACAGTTCCACGAGCAGTACTTC. It encodes CASSEGGQFHEQYF.

This clonotype turned up a few times. The V and J genes are TRBV7-3 and TRBJ2-3; 8 bases line up with TRBD2. Per germline, CDR1 SGHTA and CDR2 FQGTGA. The CDR3 spans 18 residues. V shed 1 base, J shed 0 bases, and the junction held 9 bases outside the gene matches. CDR3 protein: CASSLSSGGGLSTDTQYF. CDR3 bases: TGTGCCAGCAGCTTAAGTTCCGGCGGGGGGTTGAGCACAGATACGCAGTATTTT.

This clonotype was seen ten or more times. The V gene is TRBV7-9, the J gene TRBJ2-3; no reliable D call. The CDR3 is made up of 13 amino acids. Germline CDR1 is SEHNR and CDR2 is FQNEAQ (reference sequence). Trimming removed 5 bases from V and 5 bases from J, with 11 bases in between. Here the CDR3 DNA reads TGTGCCAGCAGCCTGTCCCTGGAAGATACGCAGTATTTT. It yields the protein CASSLSLEDTQYF.

This clonotype was recorded at least ten times. The rearrangement links TRBV20-1 to TRBJ1-2; no clear D. The CDR3 is 12 residues long. V lost 5 bases and J 4 bases, leaving 11 bases between the germline ends. From germline, CDR1 is DFQATT and CDR2 SNEGSKA (reference sequence). The CDR3 spells CSAQQLPYGYTF. The CDR3 nucleotides read TGCAGTGCTCAACAGCTACCCTATGGCTACACCTTC.

In its sample, this clonotype was seen many times. V usage is TRBV12-3 or TRBV12-4 and J usage is TRBJ2-2; TRBD1 might be the D (6 bases). V was shortened by 6 bases and J by 4 bases, with 15 bases between the two germline ends. The CDR3 is 15 amino acids. CDR3: CASSNQQGVTGELFF. CDR3 in DNA: TGTGCCAGCAGCAACCAACAGGGTGTCACCGGGGAGCTGTTTTTT.

Turning to this clonotype: Sequence at one end of the junction differs from germline and may be a read error. This chain connects TRBV7-7 to TRBJ2-1, with D unresolved. Germline V lookup: CDR1 SSHAT, CDR2 FNYEAQ (reference sequence). This CDR3 has 13 amino acids. In DNA form, the CDR3 reads TGTGCTAGCAGCTTAGCATTAGACAATGAGCAGTTCTTC. Translating gives CASSLALDNEQFF.

This clonotype was seen repeatedly, ten times or more. The gene calls are TRBV9 and TRBJ2-1; D perhaps matches TRBD2 (6 bases). The length of the CDR3 is 13 residues. With 5 bases removed from V and 6 bases from J, the gap between germline ends came to 12 bases. Germline V gene data show CDR1 as SGDLS and CDR2 as YYNGEE. DNA of the CDR3: TGTGCCAGCAGTAGAATGGGGGGCAATGAGCAGTTCTTC. This encodes CASSRMGGNEQFF.

This clonotype has a handful of counts. As DNA, the CDR3 is TGTGCCAGCAGCTTCTCACAGACAGATACGCAGTATTTT. Amino acids: CASSFSQTDTQYF. This chain joins TRBV11-2 and TRBJ2-3, with unresolved D. The CDR3 loop spans 13 amino acids. The V gene's germline CDR1 is SGHAT and CDR2 FQNNGV. Between the trimmed V and J ends, which lost 3 bases and 3 bases, there was a span of 7 bases.

The chain uses TRBV21-1 and TRBJ2-2; no check of the table's D call, TRBD1, against the DNA was made. TRBV21-1 is flagged as a pseudogene. The CDR3 runs 16 residues. The CDR3 protein is CASSIGDRGRPGELFF. Here the CDR3 DNA reads TGTGCCAGCAGCATTGGTGACAGGGGGCGACCCGGGGAGCTGTTTTTT.